The 10 T cell receptor beta chains presented below share a single source sample, sequenced in a study of T cells in Graves' hyperthyroidism and ophthalmopathy. Amplification yielded TCR beta CDR3 regions, with RNA transcripts as the source. A first-round RT-PCR of the TCR CDR3 used the HTBI primer set. TCRdb re-called the multiplex PCR reads through MiXCR, storing one row per CDR3 protein. This sample has more than 450,000 distinct CDR3 sequences; around 15% occur once, and the top ten carry about 15%. Sequenced: blood. The receptors were sampled from a woman aged 40 to 55 with Graves' hyperthyroidism.

This chain joins TRBV24-1 and TRBJ2-3; D is unresolved. CDR3 length equals 14 residues. Trimming removed 4 bases from V and 1 base from J, with 8 bases in between. Germline V gene lookup returns CDR1 KGHDR and CDR2 SFDVKD. The CDR3 DNA sequence: TGTGCCACCAGTGAGGGGTCAGGCACAGATACGCAGTATTTT. Amino acids: CATSEGSGTDTQYF.

At least ten counts were recorded for this clonotype. The chain recombines TRBV20-1 with TRBJ1-1, with D possibly being TRBD1 (5 bases). The CDR3 has 14 amino acids. CDR1 is DFQATT, CDR2 SNEGSKA, per germline (reference sequence). Deletions cut 0 bases from V and 7 bases from J, with 15 bases between. CDR3 protein: CSARDGAGGVEAFF. As DNA, the CDR3 is TGCAGTGCTAGAGATGGGGCCGGGGGTGTTGAAGCTTTCTTT.

This clonotype has ten or more counts. This chain links TRBV30 with TRBJ1-1, with D unresolved. The V and J ends lost 1 base and 11 bases respectively, with 11 bases between them. Germline values: CDR1 GTSNPN, CDR2 SVGIG (reference sequence). The CDR3 is 11 amino acids. The CDR3 sequence is CAWSAGMGAFF. CDR3 bases: TGTGCCTGGAGTGCCGGAATGGGGGCTTTCTTT.

The V gene is TRBV29-1, the J gene TRBJ1-5; weak D call: TRBD1 (5 bases). The V end was cut by 7 bases, the J end by 2 bases, with 15 bases between. Germline values: CDR1 SQVTM, CDR2 ANQGSEA. The CDR3 is 14 amino acids. The CDR3 region is CSAAGGDGNQPQHF. In DNA, the CDR3 is TGCAGCGCTGCCGGGGGTGATGGCAATCAGCCCCAGCATTTT. The complete variable domain, with remaining parts taken from reference TRBV29-1 and TRBJ1-5, reads SAVISQKPSRDICQRGTSLTIQCQVDSQVTMMFWYRQQPGQSLTLIATANQGSEATYESGFVIDKFPISRPNLTFSTLTVSNMSPEDSSIYLCSAAGGDGNQPQHFGDGTRLSIL.

This clonotype was seen ten or more times. V is TRBV6-1 and J is TRBJ2-7; 13 nucleotides line up with TRBD2. In germline, CDR1 is MNHNS, CDR2 SASEGT. The CDR3 is 17 residues long. The V segment lost 7 bases and the J segment 4 bases; nucleotides outside the gene matches: 13. CDR3: CASKRDSGTSGIYEQYF. The CDR3 region has the DNA TGTGCCAGCAAGCGGGACTCCGGGACTAGCGGGATATACGAGCAGTACTTC.

The V gene is TRBV9, the J gene TRBJ2-3, with unresolved D. Germline CDR1 SGDLS, CDR2 YYNGEE. Trimming stripped 4 bases from V and 1 base from J, with 19 bases between. The CDR3 is 17 amino acids. The CDR3 sequence: CASSIYSGRAGTDTQYF. The CDR3 nucleotides read TGTGCCAGCAGCATTTACTCGGGTCGAGCTGGCACAGATACGCAGTATTTT. Looking up the rest from reference TRBV9 and TRBJ2-3 gives the full variable domain: DSGVTQTPKHLITATGQRVTLRCSPRSGDLSVYWYQQSLDQGLQFLIQYYNGEERAKGNILERFSAQQFPDLHSELNLSSLELGDSALYFCASSIYSGRAGTDTQYFGPGTRLTVL.

This clonotype has only a few counts. This chain joins TRBV24-1 and TRBJ1-2, with 8 bases aligning to TRBD1. The V and J ends lost 10 bases and 6 bases, in that order; junction bases with no gene match: 6. The CDR3 loop spans 12 amino acids. Germline lookup yields CDR1 KGHDR and CDR2 SFDVKD. The CDR3 loop reads CATYGTGHGYTF. Here the CDR3 DNA reads TGTGCCACTTACGGGACAGGACATGGCTACACCTTC.

This clonotype occurred many times. The CDR3: CASSLGAGANEQYF. CDR3 nucleotide sequence: TGTGCCAGCAGCTTAGGGGCAGGGGCCAACGAGCAGTACTTC. The chain carries TRBV13 and TRBJ2-7; possibly TRBD1 for D (6 bases). The CDR3 is 14 residues long. V gave up 0 bases and J gave up 5 bases, with 11 bases separating them. Germline CDR1 and CDR2: PRHDT and FYEKMQ (reference sequence).

This clonotype occurred many times. This sequence joins TRBV28 and TRBJ2-7; D is undetermined. This CDR3 has 14 amino acids. From germline, CDR1 is MDHEN and CDR2 SYDVKM. V lost 3 bases and J 2 bases, leaving 11 bases between the germline ends. The CDR3 region is CASSLTPDTYEQYF. The CDR3 bases are TGTGCCAGCAGTTTGACACCAGATACCTACGAGCAGTACTTC.

The chain has TRBV28 and TRBJ2-7; the D is unclear. This CDR3 has 15 residues. Trimming removed 1 base from V and 5 bases from J, with 15 bases in between. CDR1 is MDHEN, CDR2 SYDVKM, per germline. CDR3 residues: CASSLFRSAGDEQYF. The CDR3 DNA follows: TGTGCCAGCAGTTTATTCCGCTCTGCTGGTGACGAGCAGTACTTC.